This TCR beta chain is from a study of T cell responses to AZD1222 COVID-19 vaccine. As for the study in general: Doses given second, at about 4 or about 12 weeks, were pooled. The study, taken as a whole, reports: Increased Spike-specific TCR breadth and depth were observed after two AZD1222 doses. Samples come after the peak T cell response, not at day 14.

Unmatched junction bases numbered 6, after V lost 6 bases and J lost 4 bases. The CDR3 length is 13 residues. Comment on this clone: The antigen remains unidentified.

Generated by immunoSEQ multiplex PCR, the TCRdb table keeps only in-frame clones and is missing some. The sample gives under 200,000 clones, around 94% of which show up once; approximately 0.6% is in the top ten. The TCR was taken from an adult in good health. Material: peripheral blood, obtained on day 0 of AZD1222 vaccination. The chain couples TRBV12-3 or TRBV12-4 to TRBJ2-7; TRBD1 matches at 7 bases. The CDR3 DNA reads as TGTGCCAGCAGACGGGACAGCCCTTACGAGCAGTACTTC. This encodes CASRRDSPYEQYF.